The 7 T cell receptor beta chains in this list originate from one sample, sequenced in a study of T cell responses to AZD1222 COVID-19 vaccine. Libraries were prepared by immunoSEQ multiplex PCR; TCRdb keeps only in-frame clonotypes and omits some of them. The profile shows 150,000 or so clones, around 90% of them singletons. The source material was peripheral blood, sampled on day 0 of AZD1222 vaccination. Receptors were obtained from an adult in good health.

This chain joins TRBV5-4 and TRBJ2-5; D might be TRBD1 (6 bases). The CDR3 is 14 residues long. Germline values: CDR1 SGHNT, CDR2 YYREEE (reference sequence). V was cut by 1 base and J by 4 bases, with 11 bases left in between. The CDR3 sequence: CASSLWGRGETQYF. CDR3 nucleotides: TGTGCCAGCAGCTTGTGGGGGCGCGGAGAGACCCAGTACTTC.

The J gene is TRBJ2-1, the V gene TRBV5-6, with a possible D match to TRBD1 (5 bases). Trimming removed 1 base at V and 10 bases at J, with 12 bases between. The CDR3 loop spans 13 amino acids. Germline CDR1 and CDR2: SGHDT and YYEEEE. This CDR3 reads CASSLNVWGEQFF. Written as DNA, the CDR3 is TGTGCCAGCAGCTTGAACGTCTGGGGCGAGCAGTTCTTC.

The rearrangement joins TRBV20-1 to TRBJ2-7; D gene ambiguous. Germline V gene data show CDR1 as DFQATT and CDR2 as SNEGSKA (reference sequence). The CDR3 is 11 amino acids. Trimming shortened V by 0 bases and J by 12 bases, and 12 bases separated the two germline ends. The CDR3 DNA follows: TGCAGTGCTAGAGATTGGGATAGCTTGTACTTC. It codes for CSARDWDSLYF.

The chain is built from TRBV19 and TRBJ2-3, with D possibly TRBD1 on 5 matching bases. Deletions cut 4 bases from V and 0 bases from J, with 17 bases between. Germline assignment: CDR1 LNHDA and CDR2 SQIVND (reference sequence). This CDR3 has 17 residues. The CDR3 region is CASSSLQGGSSTDTQYF. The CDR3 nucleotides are TGTGCCAGTAGTAGTCTGCAGGGTGGTTCTAGCACAGATACGCAGTATTTT.

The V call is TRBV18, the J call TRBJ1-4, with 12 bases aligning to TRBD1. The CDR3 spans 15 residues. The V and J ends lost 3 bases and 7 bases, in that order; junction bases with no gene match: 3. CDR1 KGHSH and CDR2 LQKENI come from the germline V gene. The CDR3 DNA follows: TGTGCCAGCTCACCGGGACAGGGGGCGAGTGAAAAACTGTTTTTT. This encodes CASSPGQGASEKLFF. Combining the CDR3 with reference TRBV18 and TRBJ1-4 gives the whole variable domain NAGVMQNPRHLVRRRGQEARLRCSPMKGHSHVYWYRQLPEEGLKFMVYLQKENIIDESGMPKERFSAEFPKEGPSILRIQQVVRGDSAAYFCASSPGQGASEKLFFGSGTQLSVL.

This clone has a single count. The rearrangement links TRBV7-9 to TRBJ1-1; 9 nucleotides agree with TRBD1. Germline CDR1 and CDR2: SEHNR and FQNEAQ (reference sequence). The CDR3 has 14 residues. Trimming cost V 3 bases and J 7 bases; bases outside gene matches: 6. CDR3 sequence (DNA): TGTGCCAGCAGCTTCGGGACAGGGAGCTATGAAGCTTTCTTT. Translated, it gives CASSFGTGSYEAFF.

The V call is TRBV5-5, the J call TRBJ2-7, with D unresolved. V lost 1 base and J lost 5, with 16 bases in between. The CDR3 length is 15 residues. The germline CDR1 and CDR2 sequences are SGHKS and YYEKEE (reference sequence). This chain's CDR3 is CASSLWTQEGNEQYF. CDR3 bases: TGTGCCAGCAGCTTGTGGACGCAGGAAGGGAACGAGCAGTACTTC.